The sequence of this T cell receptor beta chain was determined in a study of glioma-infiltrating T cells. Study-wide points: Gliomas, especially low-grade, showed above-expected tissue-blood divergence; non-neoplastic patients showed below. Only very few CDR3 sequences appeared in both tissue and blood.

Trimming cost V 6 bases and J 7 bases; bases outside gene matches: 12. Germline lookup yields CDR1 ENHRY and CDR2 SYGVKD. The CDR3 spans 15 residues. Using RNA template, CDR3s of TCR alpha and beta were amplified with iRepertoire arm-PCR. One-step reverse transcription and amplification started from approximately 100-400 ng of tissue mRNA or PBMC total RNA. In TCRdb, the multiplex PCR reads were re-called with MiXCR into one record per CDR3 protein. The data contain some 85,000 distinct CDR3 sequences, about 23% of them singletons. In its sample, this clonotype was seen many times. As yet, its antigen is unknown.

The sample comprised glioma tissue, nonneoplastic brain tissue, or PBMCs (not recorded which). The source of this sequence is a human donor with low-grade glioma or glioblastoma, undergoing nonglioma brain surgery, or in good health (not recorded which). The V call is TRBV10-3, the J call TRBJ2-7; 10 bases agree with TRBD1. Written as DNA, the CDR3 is TGTGCCATCAGCGCTCAGACAGGGGGCCGCCGGGAGCAGTACTTC. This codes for CAISAQTGGRREQYF.